These T cell receptor beta chains were read from a single sample in a study of beta chain features in type 1 diabetes. Repertoires were generated with immunoSEQ multiplex PCR, while TCRdb's copy carries only in-frame clones and drops some. The table lists about 120,000 clones, approximately 16% of them singletons. Sequences were obtained from central memory CD4+ T cells from blood. These receptors came from a man aged 25-45 years with type 1 diabetes. Each CDR3 is given with its conserved first and last residue. The D gene is left open where the match is weak. The listing skips clone size in some rows; elsewhere it reads once, few, many or a size class.

d_gene | abundance | j_gene | v_gene | CDR3aa | CDR3nt
NA | NA | TRBJ1-2 | TRBV7-3 | CASSLRAGGGYTF | TGTGCCAGCAGCTTAAGGGCTGGAGGTGGCTACACCTTC
NA | NA | TRBJ1-5 | TRBV7-2 | CASSLRTGIQPQHF | TGTGCCAGCAGCCTACGGACGGGTATTCAGCCCCAGCATTTT
NA | NA | TRBJ2-5 | TRBV5-1 | CASSWDTEKETQYF | TGCGCCAGCAGCTGGGACACCGAAAAAGAGACCCAGTACTTC
NA | NA | TRBJ1-6 | TRBV7-8 | CASSETTVNNSPLHF | TGTGCCAGCAGCGAGACGACAGTGAATAATTCACCCCTCCACTTT
NA | NA | TRBJ1-2 | TRBV27 | CATKRTEASYGYTF | TGTGCCACCAAGAGGACGGAAGCCTCATATGGCTACACCTTC
NA | NA | TRBJ2-2 | TRBV5-1 | CASSGNRERPNTGELFF | TGCGCCAGCAGCGGGAACAGGGAGCGACCGAACACCGGGGAGCTGTTTTTT
NA | medium-sized | TRBJ2-7 | TRBV19 | CASSGVGPQRAYEQYF | TGTGCCAGTAGCGGGGTTGGACCTCAGAGGGCCTACGAGCAGTACTTC
NA | NA | TRBJ1-6 | TRBV25-1 | CASSSTLRNSPLHF | TGTGCCAGCAGTTCGACTCTTCGGAATTCACCCCTCCACTTT
NA | NA | TRBJ2-7 | TRBV20-1 | CSARQNYEQYF | TGCAGTGCTAGACAGAACTACGAGCAGTACTTC
TRBD2 | many | TRBJ2-7 | TRBV4-2 | CASSQDEGRDPSYEQYF | TGTGCCAGCAGCCAAGATGAGGGGAGGGATCCTTCCTACGAGCAGTACTTC
NA | NA | TRBJ1-1 | TRBV9 | CASSVAGRDTEAFF | TGTGCCAGCAGCGTAGCGGGTAGGGACACTGAAGCTTTCTTT
NA | NA | TRBJ1-2 | TRBV19 | CASSIWEDGYTF | TGTGCCAGTAGTATATGGGAAGATGGCTACACCTTC
NA | few | TRBJ2-7 | TRBV9 | CASSIAGTFPYEQYF | TGTGCCAGCAGCATAGCCGGGACATTCCCCTACGAGCAGTACTTC
NA | few | TRBJ2-7 | TRBV7-2 | CASSLATGLGYEQYF | TGTGCCAGCAGCTTAGCGACAGGTCTGGGATACGAGCAGTACTTC
NA | few | TRBJ1-2 | TRBV7-2 | CASSLSNLGPLLYGYTF | TGTGCCAGCAGCTTATCAAACCTGGGGCCGCTTCTCTATGGCTACACCTTC
NA | many | TRBJ2-1 | TRBV23-1 | CASSKLFSGPNNEQFF | TGCGCCAGCAGTAAGCTTTTCAGCGGCCCGAACAATGAGCAGTTCTTC
TRBD2 | many | TRBJ2-2 | TRBV28 | CASTRGGTGELFF | TGTGCCAGCACCCGGGGGGGAACCGGGGAGCTGTTTTTT
TRBD1 | NA | TRBJ2-5 | TRBV28 | CASRQGAKGTQYF | TGTGCCAGCAGACAGGGGGCGAAGGGGACCCAGTACTTC
NA | NA | TRBJ2-1 | TRBV7-6 | CASSPRLRLSYNEQFF | TGTGCCAGCAGCCCCCGGCTCAGACTCTCCTACAATGAGCAGTTCTTC
NA | NA | TRBJ2-2 | TRBV7-6 | CASSLGRGDTGELFF | TGTGCCAGCAGCCTCGGGCGGGGAGACACCGGGGAGCTGTTTTTT
NA | few | TRBJ2-5 | TRBV29-1 | CSVKTAQETQYF | TGCAGCGTTAAGACCGCGCAAGAGACCCAGTACTTC
NA | NA | TRBJ2-5 | TRBV28 | CASSADNQETQYF | TGTGCCAGCAGTGCGGACAACCAAGAGACCCAGTACTTC
TRBD1 | NA | TRBJ2-5 | TRBV2 | CASGRDSQETQYF | TGTGCCAGCGGCCGGGACAGCCAAGAGACCCAGTACTTC
TRBD1 | few | TRBJ2-1 | TRBV5-4 | CASSLAGTGGHNEQFF | TGTGCCAGCAGCCTGGCCGGGACAGGGGGCCACAATGAGCAGTTCTTC
TRBD1 | NA | TRBJ2-7 | TRBV7-8 | CASSTMGDRGRHEQYF | TGTGCCAGCAGCACAATGGGGGACAGGGGACGGCACGAGCAGTACTTC
NA | NA | TRBJ2-3 | TRBV7-8 | CASTLRAETDTQYF | TGTGCCAGCACCCTCCGGGCAGAGACAGATACGCAGTATTTT
NA | few | TRBJ2-1 | TRBV11-2 | CASSLGLVNEQFF | TGTGCCAGCAGCTTAGGACTAGTCAATGAGCAGTTCTTC
TRBD1 | NA | TRBJ1-1 | TRBV2 | CASTQGADTEAFF | TGTGCCTCAACACAGGGGGCAGATACTGAAGCTTTCTTT